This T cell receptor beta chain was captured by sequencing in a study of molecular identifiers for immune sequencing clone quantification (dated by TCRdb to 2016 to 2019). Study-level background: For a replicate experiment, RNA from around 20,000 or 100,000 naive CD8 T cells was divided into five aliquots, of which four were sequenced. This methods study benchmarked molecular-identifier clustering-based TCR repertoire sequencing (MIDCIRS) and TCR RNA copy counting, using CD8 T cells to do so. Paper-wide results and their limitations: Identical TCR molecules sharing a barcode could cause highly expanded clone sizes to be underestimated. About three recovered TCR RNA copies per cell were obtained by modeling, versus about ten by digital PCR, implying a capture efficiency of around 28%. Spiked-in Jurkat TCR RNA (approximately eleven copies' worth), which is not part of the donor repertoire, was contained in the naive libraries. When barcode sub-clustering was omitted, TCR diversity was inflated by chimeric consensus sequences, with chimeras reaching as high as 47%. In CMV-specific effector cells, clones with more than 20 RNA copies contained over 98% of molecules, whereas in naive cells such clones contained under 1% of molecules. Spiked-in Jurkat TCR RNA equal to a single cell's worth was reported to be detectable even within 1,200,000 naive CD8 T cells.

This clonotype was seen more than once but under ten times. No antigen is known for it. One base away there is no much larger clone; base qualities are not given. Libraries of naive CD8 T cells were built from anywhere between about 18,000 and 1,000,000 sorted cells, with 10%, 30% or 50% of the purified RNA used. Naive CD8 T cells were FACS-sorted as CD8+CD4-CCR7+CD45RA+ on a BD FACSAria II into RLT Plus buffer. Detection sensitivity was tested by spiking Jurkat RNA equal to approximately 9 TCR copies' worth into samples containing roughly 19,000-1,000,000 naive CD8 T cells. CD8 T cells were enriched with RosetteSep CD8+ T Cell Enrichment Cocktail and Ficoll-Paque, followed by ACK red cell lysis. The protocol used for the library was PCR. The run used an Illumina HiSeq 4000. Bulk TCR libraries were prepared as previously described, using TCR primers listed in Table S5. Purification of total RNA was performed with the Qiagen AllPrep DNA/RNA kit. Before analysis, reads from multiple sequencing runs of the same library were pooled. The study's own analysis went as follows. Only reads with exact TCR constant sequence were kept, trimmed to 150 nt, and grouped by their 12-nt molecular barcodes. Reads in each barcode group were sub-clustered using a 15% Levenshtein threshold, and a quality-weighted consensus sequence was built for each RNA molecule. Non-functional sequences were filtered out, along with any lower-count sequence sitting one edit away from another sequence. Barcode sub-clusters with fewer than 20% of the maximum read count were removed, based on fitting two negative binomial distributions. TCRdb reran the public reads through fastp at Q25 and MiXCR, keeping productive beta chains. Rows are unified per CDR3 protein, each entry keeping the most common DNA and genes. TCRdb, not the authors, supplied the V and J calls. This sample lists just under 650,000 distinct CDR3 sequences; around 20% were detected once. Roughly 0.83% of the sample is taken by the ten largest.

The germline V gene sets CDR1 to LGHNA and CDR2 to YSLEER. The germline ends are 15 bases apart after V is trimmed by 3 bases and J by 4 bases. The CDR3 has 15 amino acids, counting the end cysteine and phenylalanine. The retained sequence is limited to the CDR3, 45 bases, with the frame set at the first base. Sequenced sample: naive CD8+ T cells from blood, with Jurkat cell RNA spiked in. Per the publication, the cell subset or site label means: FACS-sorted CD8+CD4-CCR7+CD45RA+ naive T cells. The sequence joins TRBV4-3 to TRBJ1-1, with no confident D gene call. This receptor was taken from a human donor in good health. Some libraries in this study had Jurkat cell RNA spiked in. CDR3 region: CASSQANFGSTEAFF. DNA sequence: TGCGCCAGCAGCCAGGCGAACTTCGGAAGCACTGAAGCTTTCTTT.